This T cell receptor beta chain was identified in a study of T cells after yellow fever vaccination. TCRdb re-analysed the 5' RACE reads in MiXCR, keeping a single row per CDR3 protein. The data hold 250,000 to 350,000 distinct CDR3 sequences, with around 9.3% observed a single time. The CDR3 is 13 amino acids. The trim removed 7 bases at V and 7 bases at J, leaving 9 bases unmatched. The germline V gene encodes CDR1 DFQATT and CDR2 SNEGSKA (reference sequence). Here the sequenced sample was CD4+ T cells sorted from PBMCs, taken 5 days after the yellow fever booster vaccination. The chain links TRBV20-1 to TRBJ1-4; TRBD1 aligns across 7 bases. The sequence came from a man younger than 35 who received the YFV17D yellow fever vaccine. The CDR3 DNA sequence: TGCAGTGGGCGACAGGGCGGTGGTGAAAAACTGTTTTTT. This sequence encodes CSGRQGGGEKLFF.